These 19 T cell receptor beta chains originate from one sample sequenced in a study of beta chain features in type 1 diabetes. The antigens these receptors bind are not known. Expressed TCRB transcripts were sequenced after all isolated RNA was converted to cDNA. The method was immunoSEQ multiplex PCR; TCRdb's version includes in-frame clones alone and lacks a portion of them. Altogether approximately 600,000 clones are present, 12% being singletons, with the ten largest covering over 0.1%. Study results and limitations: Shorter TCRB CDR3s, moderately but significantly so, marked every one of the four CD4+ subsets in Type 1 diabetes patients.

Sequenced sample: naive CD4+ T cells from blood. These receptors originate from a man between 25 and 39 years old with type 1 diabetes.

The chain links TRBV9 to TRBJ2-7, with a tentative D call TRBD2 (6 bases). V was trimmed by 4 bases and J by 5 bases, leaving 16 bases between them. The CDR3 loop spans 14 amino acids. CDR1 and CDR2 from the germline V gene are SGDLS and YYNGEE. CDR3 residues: CASSRGNANDEQYF. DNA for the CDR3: TGTGCCAGCAGCCGGGGGAACGCTAACGACGAGCAGTACTTC.

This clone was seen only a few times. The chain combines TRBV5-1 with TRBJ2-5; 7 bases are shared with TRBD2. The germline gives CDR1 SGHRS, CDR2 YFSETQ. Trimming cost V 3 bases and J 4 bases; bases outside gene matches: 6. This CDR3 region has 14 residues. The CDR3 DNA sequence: TGCGCCAGCAGCTCCGCGGGGGAGGGAGAGACCCAGTACTTC. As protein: CASSSAGEGETQYF.

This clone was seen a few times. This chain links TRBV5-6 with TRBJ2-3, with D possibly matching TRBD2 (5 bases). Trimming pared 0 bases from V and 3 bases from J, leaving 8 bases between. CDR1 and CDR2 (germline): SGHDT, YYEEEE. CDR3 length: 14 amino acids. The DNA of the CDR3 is TGTGCCAGCAGCTTGGGGCCGGGGACAGATACGCAGTATTTT. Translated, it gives CASSLGPGTDTQYF.

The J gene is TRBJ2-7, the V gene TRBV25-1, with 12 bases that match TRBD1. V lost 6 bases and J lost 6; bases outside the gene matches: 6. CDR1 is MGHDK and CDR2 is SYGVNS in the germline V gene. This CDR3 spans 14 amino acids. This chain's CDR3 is CASSSGTGGGEQYF. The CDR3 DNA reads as TGTGCCAGCAGCTCCGGGACAGGGGGCGGCGAGCAGTACTTC.

This chain's CDR3 is CASSLGDSTGTQYF. CDR3 DNA: TGTGCCAGCAGCTTAGGAGACAGCACTGGGACCCAGTACTTC. The genes are TRBV7-7 and TRBJ2-5; TRBD1 might be the D (5 bases). Per germline, CDR1 SSHAT and CDR2 FNYEAQ (reference sequence). The CDR3 runs to 14 residues. V shed 1 base and J shed 7 bases, with 13 bases lying between them.

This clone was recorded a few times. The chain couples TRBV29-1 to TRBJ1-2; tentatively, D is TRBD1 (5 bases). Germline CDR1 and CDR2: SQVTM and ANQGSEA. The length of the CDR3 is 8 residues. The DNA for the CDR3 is TGCCGGGGGGACGGCTACACCTTC. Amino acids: CRGDGYTF.

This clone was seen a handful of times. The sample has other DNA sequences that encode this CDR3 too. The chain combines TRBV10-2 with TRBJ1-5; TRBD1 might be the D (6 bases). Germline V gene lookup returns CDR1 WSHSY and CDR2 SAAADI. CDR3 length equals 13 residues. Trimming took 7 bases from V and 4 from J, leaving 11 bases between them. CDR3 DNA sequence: TGCGCCAGCACAACAGGGCGGAATCAGCCCCAGCATTTT. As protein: CASTTGRNQPQHF.

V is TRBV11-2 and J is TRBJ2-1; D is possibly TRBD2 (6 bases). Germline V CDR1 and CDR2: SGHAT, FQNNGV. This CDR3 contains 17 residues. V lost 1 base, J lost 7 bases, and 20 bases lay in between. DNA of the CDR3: TGTGCCAGCAGCTTAGGTCGTTCGCTAGCGCCGAGAAATGAGCAGTTCTTC. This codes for CASSLGRSLAPRNEQFF.

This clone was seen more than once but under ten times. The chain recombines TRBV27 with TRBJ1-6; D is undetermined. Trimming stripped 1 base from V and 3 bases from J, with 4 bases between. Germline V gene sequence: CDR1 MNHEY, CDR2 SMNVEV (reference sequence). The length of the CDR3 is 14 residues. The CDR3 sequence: CASSLYDYNSPLHF. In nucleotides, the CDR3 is TGTGCCAGCAGTTTATACGACTATAATTCACCCCTCCACTTT.

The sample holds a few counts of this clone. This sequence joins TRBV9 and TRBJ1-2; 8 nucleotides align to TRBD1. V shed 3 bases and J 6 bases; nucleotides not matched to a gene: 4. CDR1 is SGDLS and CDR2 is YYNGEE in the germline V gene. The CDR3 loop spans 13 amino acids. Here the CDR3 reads CASSATGGNGYTF. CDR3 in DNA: TGTGCCAGCAGCGCCACAGGGGGGAATGGCTACACCTTC. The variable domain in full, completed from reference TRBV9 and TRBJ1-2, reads DSGVTQTPKHLITATGQRVTLRCSPRSGDLSVYWYQQSLDQGLQFLIQYYNGEERAKGNILERFSAQQFPDLHSELNLSSLELGDSALYFCASSATGGNGYTFGSGTRLTVV.

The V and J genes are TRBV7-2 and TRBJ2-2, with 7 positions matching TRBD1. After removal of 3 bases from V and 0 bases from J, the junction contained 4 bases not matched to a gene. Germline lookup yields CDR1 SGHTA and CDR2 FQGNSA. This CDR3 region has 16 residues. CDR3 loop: CASSFWDRSNTGELFF. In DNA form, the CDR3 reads TGTGCCAGCAGCTTTTGGGACAGATCGAACACCGGGGAGCTGTTTTTT.

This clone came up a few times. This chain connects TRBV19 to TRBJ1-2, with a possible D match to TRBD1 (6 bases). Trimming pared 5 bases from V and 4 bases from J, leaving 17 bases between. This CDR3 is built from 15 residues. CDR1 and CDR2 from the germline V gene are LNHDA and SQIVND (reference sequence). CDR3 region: CASSAQGPGGYGYTF. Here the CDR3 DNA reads TGTGCCAGTAGTGCTCAGGGGCCCGGGGGCTATGGCTACACCTTC.

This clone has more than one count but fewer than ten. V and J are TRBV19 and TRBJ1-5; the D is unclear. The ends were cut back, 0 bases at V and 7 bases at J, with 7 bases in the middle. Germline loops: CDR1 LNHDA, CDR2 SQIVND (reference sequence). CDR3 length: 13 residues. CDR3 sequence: CASSIEKAQPQHF. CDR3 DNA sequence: TGTGCCAGTAGTATAGAAAAGGCACAGCCCCAGCATTTT. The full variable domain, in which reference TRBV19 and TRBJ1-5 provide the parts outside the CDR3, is DGGITQSPKYLFRKEGQNVTLSCEQNLNHDAMYWYRQDPGQGLRLIYYSQIVNDFQKGDIAEGYSVSREKKESFPLTVTSAQKNPTAFYLCASSIEKAQPQHFGDGTRLSIL.

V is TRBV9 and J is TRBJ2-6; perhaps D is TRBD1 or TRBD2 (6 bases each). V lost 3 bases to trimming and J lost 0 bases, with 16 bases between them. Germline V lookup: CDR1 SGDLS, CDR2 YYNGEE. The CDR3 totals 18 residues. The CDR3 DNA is TGTGCCAGCAGCGCGGGGGCAGGGATAAGCTCTGGGGCCAACGTCCTGACTTTC. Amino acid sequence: CASSAGAGISSGANVLTF.

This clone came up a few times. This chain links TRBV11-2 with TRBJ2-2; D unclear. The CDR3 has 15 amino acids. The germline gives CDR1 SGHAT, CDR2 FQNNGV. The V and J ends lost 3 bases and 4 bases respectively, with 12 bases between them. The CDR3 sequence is CASSLLQGSTGELFF. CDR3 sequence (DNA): TGTGCCAGCAGCTTGTTGCAAGGGTCCACCGGGGAGCTGTTTTTT. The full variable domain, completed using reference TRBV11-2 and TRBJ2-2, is EAGVAQSPRYKIIEKRQSVAFWCNPISGHATLYWYQQILGQGPKLLIQFQNNGVVDDSQLPKDRFSAERLKGVDSTLKIQPAKLEDSAVYLCASSLLQGSTGELFFGEGSRLTVL.

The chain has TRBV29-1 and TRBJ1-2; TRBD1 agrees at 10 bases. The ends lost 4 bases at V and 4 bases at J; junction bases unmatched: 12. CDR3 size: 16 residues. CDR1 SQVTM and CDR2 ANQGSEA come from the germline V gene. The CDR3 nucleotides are TGCAGCGTTGGAGTATCGGGACAGGGGACTACCTATGGCTACACCTTC. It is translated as CSVGVSGQGTTYGYTF.

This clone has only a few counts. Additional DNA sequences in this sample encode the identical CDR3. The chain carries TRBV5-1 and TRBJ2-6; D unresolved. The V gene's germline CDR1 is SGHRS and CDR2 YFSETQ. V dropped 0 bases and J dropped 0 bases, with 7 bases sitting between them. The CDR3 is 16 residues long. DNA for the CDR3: TGCGCCAGCAGCTTGGAGGGAAACTCTGGGGCCAACGTCCTGACTTTC. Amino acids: CASSLEGNSGANVLTF.

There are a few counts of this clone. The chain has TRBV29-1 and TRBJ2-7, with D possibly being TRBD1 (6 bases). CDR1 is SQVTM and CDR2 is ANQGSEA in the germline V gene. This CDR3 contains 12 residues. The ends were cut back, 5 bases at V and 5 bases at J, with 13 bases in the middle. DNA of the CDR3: TGCAGCGTTAGACAGGACGGGGACGAGCAGTACTTC. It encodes CSVRQDGDEQYF.

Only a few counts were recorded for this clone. CDR3 in amino acids: CASSVATGQGYGYTF. As DNA, the CDR3 is TGTGCCAGCAGCGTAGCTACGGGACAGGGCTATGGCTACACCTTC. The chain uses TRBV9 and TRBJ1-2, with 9 bases matching TRBD1. Germline CDR1 is SGDLS and CDR2 is YYNGEE. V trimming: 0 bases; J trimming: 4 bases; junction bases outside the gene matches: 4. This CDR3 spans 15 amino acids.